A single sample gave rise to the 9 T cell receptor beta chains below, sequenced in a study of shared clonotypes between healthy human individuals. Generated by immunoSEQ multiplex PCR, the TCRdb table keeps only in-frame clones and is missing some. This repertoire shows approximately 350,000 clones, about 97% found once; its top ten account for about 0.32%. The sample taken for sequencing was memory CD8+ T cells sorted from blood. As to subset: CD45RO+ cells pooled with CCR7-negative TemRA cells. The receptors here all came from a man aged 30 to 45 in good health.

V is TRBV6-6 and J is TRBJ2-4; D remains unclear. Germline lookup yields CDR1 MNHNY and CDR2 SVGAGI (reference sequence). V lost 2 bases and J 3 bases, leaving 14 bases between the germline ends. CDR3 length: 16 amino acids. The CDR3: CASSYALWRDKNIQYF. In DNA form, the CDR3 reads TGTGCCAGCAGTTACGCACTGTGGAGAGACAAAAACATTCAGTACTTC.

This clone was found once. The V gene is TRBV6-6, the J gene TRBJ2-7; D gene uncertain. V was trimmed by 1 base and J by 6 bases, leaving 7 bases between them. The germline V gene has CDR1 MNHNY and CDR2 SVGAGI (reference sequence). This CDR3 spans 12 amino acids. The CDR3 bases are TGTGCCAGCAGTTACTTAAATTCCGAGCAGTACTTC. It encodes CASSYLNSEQYF.

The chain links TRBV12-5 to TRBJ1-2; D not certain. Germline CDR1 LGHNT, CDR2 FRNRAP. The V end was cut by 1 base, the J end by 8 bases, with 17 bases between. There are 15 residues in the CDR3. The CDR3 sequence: CASGLATPYRTGYTF. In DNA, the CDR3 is TGTGCTAGTGGTTTGGCGACACCCTATAGGACCGGCTACACCTTC.

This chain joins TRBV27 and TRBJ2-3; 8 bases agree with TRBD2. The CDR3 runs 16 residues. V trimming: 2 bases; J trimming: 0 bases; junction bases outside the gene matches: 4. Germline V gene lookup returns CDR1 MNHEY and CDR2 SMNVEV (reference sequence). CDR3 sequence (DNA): TGTGCCAGCAGTTTACGCGGGACTAGTAGCACAGATACGCAGTATTTT. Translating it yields CASSLRGTSSTDTQYF.

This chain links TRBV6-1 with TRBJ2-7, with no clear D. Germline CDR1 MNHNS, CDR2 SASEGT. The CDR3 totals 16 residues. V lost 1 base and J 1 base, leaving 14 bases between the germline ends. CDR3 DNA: TGTGCCAGCAGTGAAGGTTCGTGGGAAGGGTCCTACGAGCAGTACTTC. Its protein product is CASSEGSWEGSYEQYF.

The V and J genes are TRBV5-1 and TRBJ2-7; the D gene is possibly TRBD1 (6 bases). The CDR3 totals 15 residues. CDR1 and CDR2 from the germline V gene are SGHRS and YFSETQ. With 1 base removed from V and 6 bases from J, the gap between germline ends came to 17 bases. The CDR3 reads CASSLWVDSGREQYF. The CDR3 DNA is TGCGCCAGCAGCTTGTGGGTGGACAGTGGGCGCGAGCAGTACTTC.

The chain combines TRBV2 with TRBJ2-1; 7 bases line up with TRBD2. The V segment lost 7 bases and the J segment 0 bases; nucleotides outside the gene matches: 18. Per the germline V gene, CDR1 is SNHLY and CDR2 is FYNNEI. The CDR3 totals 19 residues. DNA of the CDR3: TGTGCCAGCACCCAAAGGAGGGCTAGCGGCCCATCCTCCTACAATGAGCAGTTCTTC. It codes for CASTQRRASGPSSYNEQFF.

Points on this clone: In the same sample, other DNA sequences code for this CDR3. CDR3 coding DNA: TGTGCCAGCAGTTCTACAGGTTTGAACACTGAAGCTTTCTTT. Translating gives CASSSTGLNTEAFF. The chain recombines TRBV28 with TRBJ1-1, with a weak D call TRBD1 (5 bases). Trimming took off 4 bases at V and 0 bases at J, with 9 bases between the two ends. The CDR3 runs 14 residues. Germline V gives CDR1 MDHEN, CDR2 SYDVKM.

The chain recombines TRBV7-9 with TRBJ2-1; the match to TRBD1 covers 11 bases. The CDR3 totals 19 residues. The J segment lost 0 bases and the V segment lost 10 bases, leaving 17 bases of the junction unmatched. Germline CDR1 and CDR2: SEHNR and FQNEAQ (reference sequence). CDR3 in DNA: TGTGCCACCGAGACTTCGGGACAGGGGGTCTGGAGCTCCTACAATGAGCAGTTCTTC. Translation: CATETSGQGVWSSYNEQFF. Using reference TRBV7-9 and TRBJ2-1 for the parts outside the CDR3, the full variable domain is DTGVSQNPRHKITKRGQNVTFRCDPISEHNRLYWYRQTLGQGPEFLTYFQNEAQLEKSRLLSDRFSAERPKGSFSTLEIQRTEQGDSAMYLCATETSGQGVWSSYNEQFFGPGTRLTVL.